Listed below are T cell receptor beta chains from one sample, sequenced in a study of T cells in Graves' hyperthyroidism and ophthalmopathy. TCRdb re-analysed the multiplex PCR reads in MiXCR, keeping a single row per CDR3 protein. Of about 640,000 distinct CDR3 sequences in the sample, 20% were seen once. Sample: blood. All receptors come from a man in his thirties or forties with Graves' ophthalmopathy. The CDR3 runs from the conserved cysteine through the conserved F or W.

>TRBJ1-1|TRBV2
CASSDRNTEAFF
>TRBJ2-3|TRBV12-3/TRBV12-4
CASSLGTGRNTQYF
>TRBJ2-7|TRBV4-3
CASSRSYGTLDRSEQYF
>TRBJ2-7|TRBV5-1
CASSLAAGEQYF
>TRBJ2-7|TRBV28
CASSTIGDSVYEQYF
>TRBJ2-4|TRBV28
CASKSENIQYF
>TRBJ2-7|TRBV7-9
CASSLVGDYEQYF
>TRBJ2-7|TRBV4-1
CASSQDSSAFSYEQYF
>TRBJ1-5|TRBV12-3/TRBV12-4
CASSPNRGDDQPQHF
>TRBJ2-5|TRBV6-5
CAGSYQGDPETQYF
>TRBJ2-2|TRBV6-5
CASSDSAQGVGTGELFF
>TRBJ2-1|TRBV5-1
CASTRDGNNEQFF
>TRBJ2-7|TRBV5-1
CASSPLGQGTYEQYF
>TRBJ1-3|TRBV9
CASSPTGVNGNTIYF
>TRBJ1-1|TRBV5-1
CASSLRQEGEAFF
>TRBJ2-2|TRBV25-1
CASSEVGVVGELFF
>TRBJ2-5|TRBV2
CASRSDQETQYF
>TRBJ2-2|TRBV7-9
CASSFKGNTGELFF
>TRBJ2-1|TRBV20-1
CSAVGLTKIRSYNEQFF
>TRBJ2-1|TRBV20-1
CSARDRDRYNEQFF
>TRBJ1-1|TRBV11-2
CASSLSRNHTEAFF
>TRBJ2-5|TRBV29-1
CSVDGREGPRETQYF
>TRBJ2-7|TRBV7-3
CASSPSHSPSYEQYF
>TRBJ2-5|TRBV5-1
CASTPLAGGKETQYF
>TRBJ2-7|TRBV20-1
CSASRQGFNEQYF
>TRBJ2-2|TRBV5-1
CASSPQNTGELFF
>TRBJ2-7|TRBV3-1
CASSLRQGQGSEQYF
>TRBJ2-3|TRBV11-2
CASSFRGLAGATDTQYF
>TRBJ2-1|TRBV27
CASIGSRGEQFF
>TRBJ2-7|TRBV2
CASRGEGAEQYF
>TRBJ2-7|TRBV27
CASSLVGQTSSYEQYF
>TRBJ1-1|TRBV7-8
CASSLEAAASFEAFF
>TRBJ1-5|TRBV28
CASSSPQGQPQHF
>TRBJ2-1|TRBV11-2
CASSYLSGRSANEQFF
>TRBJ1-1|TRBV11-2
CASSRRQGVFTEAFF
>TRBJ2-7|TRBV11-2
CASSPTSGFSYEQYF
>TRBJ2-3|TRBV4-1
CASSQDGLAGGAQYF
>TRBJ2-2|TRBV7-9
CASSSIGSTGELFF
>TRBJ2-2|TRBV12-3/TRBV12-4
CASNSGLADSGELFF
>TRBJ1-5|TRBV28
CASSLFPDSNQPQHF
>TRBJ1-2|TRBV30
CAWSVQSIDGYTF
>TRBJ2-7|TRBV20-1
CSARGDSHEQYF
>TRBJ2-3|TRBV20-1
CSARDLGGQGLTNTQYF
>TRBJ2-7|TRBV11-2
CASSLDISGAREQYF
>TRBJ2-5|TRBV2
CASRNGREMEETQYF
>TRBJ2-5|TRBV7-9
CASSFGSTLQETQYF
>TRBJ2-5|TRBV20-1
CSASPTGETQYF
>TRBJ2-3|TRBV6-1
CASTNTDTQYF
>TRBJ2-3|TRBV5-1
CASSEAGVSTDTQYF
>TRBJ1-5|TRBV7-2
CASSLAGRLSNQPQHF
>TRBJ2-1|TRBV13
CASSSRQAQYNEQFF
>TRBJ2-3|TRBV30
CAWSVEFTDTQYF
>TRBJ1-4|TRBV30
CAWSPGGKREKLFF
>TRBJ1-5|TRBV6-6
CASSYSNGNQPQHF